The 9 T cell receptor beta chains reported below all come from one sample, sequenced in a study of T-cell reconstitution after alpha-beta-depleted transplantation in children. As it was prepared, the TCRbeta library received unique molecular identifiers. Using its own MiXCR run on the PCR reads, TCRdb lists one record per CDR3 protein. The table includes 250,000 to 400,000 distinct CDR3 sequences, around 25% detected once. Material: PBMCs, mostly from graft donor cells, obtained 180 days after TCRalphabeta/CD19-depleted stem cell transplant. The receptors come from a male patient younger than 18 who had a stem cell transplant for acute lymphoblastic leukemia, so the T cells may come from the graft donor.

This clonotype was picked up many times. J is TRBJ2-3 and V is TRBV12-3 or TRBV12-4, with D tentatively TRBD1 or TRBD2 (5 bases each). The CDR3 spans 14 residues. V lost 3 bases to trimming and J lost 6 bases, with 13 bases between them. This CDR3 is CASSFSVWGDTQYF. CDR3 in DNA: TGTGCCAGCAGTTTTAGTGTTTGGGGGGATACGCAGTATTTT.

As regards this clonotype: At one end, the junction sequence differs from germline, possibly due to a read error. The chain recombines TRBV12-3 or TRBV12-4 with TRBJ2-2; D may be TRBD2 (6 bases). The CDR3 has 15 residues. The CDR3 sequence: CASSLDGTQTGELFF. The CDR3 nucleotides read TGTGCCAGCAGTTTGGACGGGACTCAGACCGGGGAGCTTTTTTTT.

This clonotype turned up a few times. The genes are TRBV20-1 and TRBJ2-3; D is unresolved. Trimming took off 0 bases at V and 3 bases at J, with 13 bases between the two ends. The CDR3 is 15 residues long. Germline CDR1 is DFQATT and CDR2 is SNEGSKA (reference sequence). The CDR3 coding sequence is TGCAGTGCTAGAGATGGAACCAAGGGAACAGATACGCAGTATTTT. Its translation is CSARDGTKGTDTQYF.

This sequence joins TRBV18 and TRBJ2-7; 7 positions agree with TRBD1. The CDR3 loop spans 15 amino acids. In germline, CDR1 is KGHSH, CDR2 LQKENI. V dropped 5 bases and J dropped 6; count of bases not matched to a gene: 13. In DNA, the CDR3 is TGTGCCAGCTCAACAGACAGGGTTTCCTCTGGCGAGCAGTACTTC. It codes for CASSTDRVSSGEQYF.

The chain recombines TRBV27 with TRBJ2-1, with 13 bases that match TRBD2. Germline assignment: CDR1 MNHEY and CDR2 SMNVEV (reference sequence). This CDR3 is 16 amino acids long. Losses at the gene ends were 3 bases for V and 9 bases for J; bases not matched to a gene: 8. CDR3 nucleotide sequence: TGTGCCAGCAGTTTTCCCGGACTAGCGGGAGTGGGTGAGCAGTTCTTC. The encoded protein is CASSFPGLAGVGEQFF.

The chain recombines TRBV6-1 with TRBJ2-1; D possibly corresponds to TRBD2 (6 bases). V lost 6 bases to trimming and J lost 0 bases, with 12 bases between them. In germline, CDR1 is MNHNS, CDR2 SASEGT. The CDR3 runs to 15 residues. The CDR3 reads CASRQSGFSYNEQFF. The CDR3 DNA follows: TGTGCCAGCAGACAGAGCGGGTTCTCCTACAATGAGCAGTTCTTC.

This clonotype was found a few times. This sequence joins TRBV7-9 and TRBJ2-1; D possibly corresponds to TRBD1 (8 bases). Germline V gene data show CDR1 as SEHNR and CDR2 as FQNEAQ (reference sequence). The ends were cut back, 4 bases at V and 4 bases at J, with 14 bases in the middle. The CDR3 is made up of 15 amino acids. The chain's CDR3 is CASSSGGTGYNEQFF. In nucleotides, the CDR3 is TGTGCCAGCAGCTCCGGGGGGACAGGATACAATGAGCAGTTCTTC.

This rearrangement joins TRBV7-3 to TRBJ2-1; TRBD2 matches 9 bases. The CDR3 is made up of 15 amino acids. CDR1 and CDR2 (germline): SGHTA, FQGTGA. With 2 bases clipped from V and 4 bases from J, the junction kept 3 bases outside the gene matches. In DNA, the CDR3 is TGTGCCAGCAGCTTAGGGCGGGAGGGGTACAATGAGCAGTTCTTC. Its protein product is CASSLGREGYNEQFF. Full variable domain (rest looked up from reference TRBV7-3 and TRBJ2-1): GAGVSQTPSNKVTEKGKYVELRCDPISGHTALYWYRQSLGQGPEFLIYFQGTGAADDSGLPNDRFFAVRPEGSVSTLKIQRTERGDSAVYLCASSLGREGYNEQFFGPGTRLTVL.

The rearrangement joins TRBV20-1 to TRBJ2-3; 8 positions agree with TRBD2. V was pared by 0 bases and J by 2 bases, with 10 bases of the junction left unmatched. Germline V gene sequence: CDR1 DFQATT, CDR2 SNEGSKA (reference sequence). This CDR3 has 17 residues. The CDR3 is CSAREGVAGRYTDTQYF. Written as DNA, the CDR3 is TGCAGTGCTAGAGAAGGGGTAGCGGGACGTTACACAGATACGCAGTATTTT.